The T cell receptor (beta chain) under discussion was sequenced for a study of post-analysis software for immune sequencing data. Study results and limitations: The normalized Chao1 diversity of multiple sclerosis patients was significantly lower than that of controls. Patients showed TRBV5-6, TRBV5-1 and TRBV20-1 among a few TRBV segments more frequent than in controls.

Researchers reported that TCR beta cDNA libraries carried unique molecular identifiers. When roughly 0.85 to 11 million T cells were used, they gave hundreds of thousands of cDNA molecules. A single record per CDR3 protein comes from TCRdb applying MiXCR to the PCR reads. The table records approximately 350,000 distinct CDR3 sequences, less than 40% of them present only once. Worth noting for this clonotype: Its antigen remains unidentified.

J lost 1 base, V lost 3 bases, and 4 bases had no gene match. This CDR3 region has 15 residues. Per the germline V gene, CDR1 is SGDLS and CDR2 is YYNGEE. The sequenced material came from blood. This TCR was sampled from a girl between 5 and 17 years old with multiple sclerosis. The gene calls are TRBV9 and TRBJ1-2; 9 nucleotides agree with TRBD1. CDR3 sequence: CASSEGTGYNYGYTF. CDR3 bases: TGTGCCAGCAGCGAGGGGACAGGGTATAACTATGGCTACACCTTC.